This T cell receptor (beta chain) was sequenced during a study of T cells after yellow fever vaccination. Study at large: Preparation of the low-cell-number fractions used SMART-Seq v4 Ultra Low Input. Notes on the study in general: Post-booster samples contained most primary-vaccination clones (approximately 96% CD4, about 90% CD8).

For TCR, cDNA came from 5'RACE template switching, which added a universal primer site and UMIs. TCRdb redid the calling of the 5' RACE reads with MiXCR, one entry per CDR3 protein. The sample comprises about 130,000 distinct CDR3 sequences, 5% to 7.5% of which are singletons, and under 0.7% rests with the top ten. This clonotype appeared many times. Its specificity is not known. The junction had 15 bases not matched to a gene; V was cut back by 5 bases and J by 6 bases. The CDR3 is 16 amino acids. Germline lookup yields CDR1 MDHEN and CDR2 SYDVKM. The rearrangement links TRBV28 to TRBJ2-5; 7 nucleotides align to TRBD1. This TCR was sampled from a man aged 25-45 years who received the YFV17D yellow fever vaccine. The sequenced sample was CD4+ T cells sorted from PBMCs, obtained 10 days after the yellow fever booster vaccination. DNA of the CDR3: TGTGCCAGCAGTACTGAGGTAGCGACAGGGCTAAAGACCCAGTACTTC. As protein: CASSTEVATGLKTQYF.